This T cell receptor beta chain was sequenced for a study of blood T cell repertoires in COVID-19 (dated by TCRdb to 2018 to 2020). General notes on the study: The collaborator samples originated in the United States, Italy and Spain and spanned the acute and convalescent phases of COVID-19. The prospective study material was composed of cDNA or gDNA derived from T cells, B-cell-depleted T cells, or PBMCs. Subjects who had been exposed to COVID-19, were actively infected with it, or had recovered from it provided the deeply sampled blood TCRbeta repertoires that made up the dataset. A freely available public database, intended as a resource for researchers studying the immune response to SARS-CoV-2, is where the repertoires were released. The samples were drawn from the first 160 participants of the ongoing ImmuneRACE study and from 950 to 1,500 subjects provided by 6 global collaborators. Sample metadata almost always included a de-identified subject ID, COVID-19 status, age in years and sex. Where available, HLA class I and class II types were taken from metadata supplied by the sample provider and were not determined by assay-based typing. Findings and caveats that apply to the study as a whole: The amount of clinical and demographic metadata varied by source and participant and was provided uncurated.

Comments on this clone: This clone's antigen is unknown. The record has no base qualities; no much larger clone is one base away.

Another Seattle source contributed samples from volunteer blood donors who had recovered from COVID-19. Whole blood was collected in K2EDTA tubes by collaborating institutions according to the institutions' own protocols. For TCRbeta analysis, collaborators shipped samples as frozen whole blood, isolated PBMCs, or DNA extracted from either of those sample types. After removal of 1 base from V and 4 bases from J, the junction retains 5 bases not matched to a gene. Reading the germline V gene gives CDR1 MGHDK and CDR2 SYGVNS. The CDR3 runs 16 residues from the cysteine to the phenylalanine. Of the read, only the CDR3 DNA is kept; its 48 bases are in frame from base 1. The immunoSEQ Assay, a bias-controlled multiplex PCR, was used to amplify TCRbeta CDR3 regions from genomic DNA. The published analysis was carried out like this. The number of nucleated cells in each sample was estimated from the amplification of reference gene primers within the assay. To quantify the absolute abundance of each unique TCRbeta CDR3 rearrangement, sequence reads were collapsed and filtered. For each sample, productive Simpson clonality was calculated as the square root of Simpson's diversity index over productive rearrangements. What TCRdb holds here is the immuneACCESS table cut down to in-frame rearrangements. Part of the clones is not present; checked against another copy, under half of the missing clones reflect an unresolved V gene, and the others are unexplained. V, J and clone size reflect that table, while D and trimming were determined from the DNA. This sample holds over 200,000 clones; 85% to 90% were observed only once. The ten largest account for approximately 6.2% of the sample.

The receptor comes from a man in his 60s who had recovered from COVID-19. Source material: peripheral blood. The chain is encoded by TRBV25-1 joined to TRBJ2-1; 9 middle bases align to TRBD1. This receptor carries the CDR3 CASSEFLTGGYNEQFF. The DNA reads TGTGCCAGCAGTGAATTCCTGACAGGGGGTTACAATGAGCAGTTCTTC.